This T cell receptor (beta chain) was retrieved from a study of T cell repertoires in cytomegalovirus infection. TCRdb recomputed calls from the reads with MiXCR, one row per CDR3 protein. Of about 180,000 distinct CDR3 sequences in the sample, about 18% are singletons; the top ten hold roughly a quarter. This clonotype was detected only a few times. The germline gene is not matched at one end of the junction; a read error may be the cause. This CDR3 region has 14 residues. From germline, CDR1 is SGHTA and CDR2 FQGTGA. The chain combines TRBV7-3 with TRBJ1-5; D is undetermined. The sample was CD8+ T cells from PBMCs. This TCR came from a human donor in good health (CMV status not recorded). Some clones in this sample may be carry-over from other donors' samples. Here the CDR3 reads CASSLIRDNQPQHF. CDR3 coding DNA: TGCGCCAGCAGCCTAATACGGGACAATCAGCCCCAGCATTTT.